Presented here are 14 T cell receptor beta chains from one specimen sequenced in a study of blood T cells in healthy people across ages. It was with a sample-barcoded 5' primer and a J-beta primer mix that a second PCR of about 6 to 12 cycles was run. TCRdb independently ran MiXCR on the 5' RACE reads; one entry per CDR3 protein. The sample carries about 620,000 distinct CDR3 sequences, under 25% recorded once. Sequencing input: blood. The receptors shown here come from a man between 70 and 80 years old in good health.

This clonotype was seen at least ten times. The chain employs TRBV5-6 and TRBJ1-1; D possibly corresponds to TRBD1 (5 bases). In germline, CDR1 is SGHDT, CDR2 YYEEEE. V was cut by 0 bases and J by 6 bases, with 18 bases left in between. The CDR3 has 16 amino acids. CDR3: CASSLVSSGRVPEAFF. DNA of the CDR3: TGTGCCAGCAGCTTGGTTAGTTCAGGGAGGGTACCTGAAGCTTTCTTT.

The V gene is TRBV7-2, the J gene TRBJ1-5, with TRBD1 identical over 8 bases. Germline V CDR1 and CDR2: SGHTA, FQGNSA. Losses at the gene ends were 1 base for V and 0 bases for J; bases not matched to a gene: 5. There are 17 residues in the CDR3. The DNA of the CDR3 is TGTGCCAGCAGCTTAGACAGGGGGGGATATAGCAATCAGCCCCAGCATTTT. Its translation is CASSLDRGGYSNQPQHF.

V gene TRBV6-1 combines with J gene TRBJ1-2; TRBD1 aligns across 9 bases. Germline-derived CDR1 and CDR2 are MNHNS and SASEGT. V shed 5 bases, J shed 4 bases, and the junction held 8 bases outside the gene matches. The CDR3 consists of 15 residues. The CDR3 region has the DNA TGTGCCAGCAGTCTGGCCGGACAGGGGCGCTATGGCTACACCTTC. Translating gives CASSLAGQGRYGYTF.

The table lists this clonotype with a few counts. The chain has TRBV5-4 and TRBJ2-1, with 10 bases lining up with TRBD2. From germline, CDR1 is SGHNT and CDR2 YYREEE (reference sequence). V lost 0 bases and J lost 6; bases outside the gene matches: 6. This CDR3 region has 16 residues. The chain's CDR3 is CASSLEASGRGNEQFF. The DNA for the CDR3 is TGTGCCAGCAGCTTGGAGGCTAGCGGGAGAGGCAATGAGCAGTTCTTC. Using reference TRBV5-4 and TRBJ2-1 for the parts outside the CDR3, the full variable domain is ETGVTQSPTHLIKTRGQQVTLRCSSQSGHNTVSWYQQALGQGPQFIFQYYREEENGRGNFPPRFSGLQFPNYSSELNVNALELDDSALYLCASSLEASGRGNEQFFGPGTRLTVL.

This clonotype was observed a few times. The chain employs TRBV10-3 and TRBJ2-5; possibly TRBD1 or TRBD2 for D (6 bases each). Looked up from germline, CDR1 is ENHRY and CDR2 is SYGVKD. V was trimmed by 3 bases and J by 12 bases, leaving 17 bases between them. The CDR3 sequence is 13 residues long. This chain's CDR3 is CAISDSFGGREYF. CDR3 bases: TGTGCCATCAGTGATTCTTTTGGGGGGCGAGAGTACTTC.

This clonotype came up a few times. This chain joins TRBV7-8 and TRBJ2-2; D not resolved. Germline-derived CDR1 and CDR2 are SGHVS and FQNEAQ. The CDR3 is 14 amino acids. V gave up 1 base and J gave up 5 bases, with 8 bases separating them. The CDR3 bases are TGTGCCAGCAGCTTAGTCCCTCAGACCGGGGAGCTGTTTTTT. It encodes CASSLVPQTGELFF.

The V gene is TRBV30, the J gene TRBJ1-3; D not resolved. From germline, CDR1 is GTSNPN and CDR2 SVGIG (reference sequence). Trimming removed 1 base at V and 0 bases at J, with 7 bases between. The CDR3 totals 14 residues. The CDR3 reads CAWSEGFSGNTIYF. In DNA, the CDR3 is TGTGCCTGGAGTGAGGGATTCTCTGGAAACACCATATATTTT.

The V call is TRBV6-5, the J call TRBJ2-2; 7 nucleotides align to TRBD2. Germline V gene lookup returns CDR1 MNHEY and CDR2 SVGAGI. This CDR3 has 14 amino acids. J lost 5 bases, V lost 7 bases, and 7 bases had no gene match. As DNA, the CDR3 is TGTGCCAGCACCGGACTAGTTGGGACCGGGGAGCTGTTTTTT. Its translation: CASTGLVGTGELFF.

The rearrangement joins TRBV6-1 to TRBJ2-7; 10 positions match TRBD1. V was pared by 4 bases and J by 6 bases, with 12 bases of the junction left unmatched. The germline V gene has CDR1 MNHNS and CDR2 SASEGT. The CDR3 contains 16 residues. CDR3 residues: CASSGAPGTGVGEQYF. The CDR3 DNA reads TGTGCCAGCAGTGGCGCGCCCGGGACAGGGGTAGGCGAGCAGTACTTC.

V gene TRBV20-1 combines with J gene TRBJ2-1; TRBD2 matches at 11 bases. The CDR3 is made up of 13 amino acids. Germline loops: CDR1 DFQATT, CDR2 SNEGSKA (reference sequence). Trimming cost V 8 bases and J 7 bases; bases outside gene matches: 7. CDR3 residues: CSSSPSGRNEQFF. The DNA of the CDR3 is TGCAGTTCATCCCCTAGCGGGAGGAATGAGCAGTTCTTC.

This clonotype has just one count. The CDR3 coding sequence is TGCAGCGTTGTAGTTTGGAAAGGGGGCCATGAATCCTCCTACAATGAGCAGTTCTTC. This translates into CSVVVWKGGHESSYNEQFF. J is TRBJ2-1 and V is TRBV29-1; 7 nucleotides line up with TRBD1. The length of the CDR3 is 19 residues. CDR1 is SQVTM and CDR2 is ANQGSEA in the germline V gene. Trimming removed 4 bases from V and 0 bases from J; junction bases left unmatched: 18.

The V call is TRBV7-6, the J call TRBJ2-3; 11 nucleotides align to TRBD2. The CDR3 has 17 residues. The V segment lost 5 bases and the J segment 5 bases; nucleotides outside the gene matches: 12. From germline, CDR1 is SGHVS and CDR2 FNYEAQ. The CDR3 DNA reads as TGTGCCAGCAGCGTAGGCTATAGCGGGAGGGCCGGAGATACGCAGTATTTT. It codes for CASSVGYSGRAGDTQYF.

The table lists this clonotype with a few counts. The V gene is TRBV5-1, the J gene TRBJ2-7; TRBD2 matches at 9 bases. V trimming: 4 bases; J trimming: 0 bases; junction bases outside the gene matches: 5. The CDR3 loop spans 15 amino acids. Germline lookup yields CDR1 SGHRS and CDR2 YFSETQ. The CDR3 sequence: CASSTTSGDSYEQYF. The CDR3 DNA follows: TGCGCCAGCAGCACGACTAGCGGTGACTCCTACGAGCAGTACTTC.

This clonotype was seen once. Lacking the conserved final phenylalanine or tryptophan, this CDR3 likely reflects a read error. The genes are TRBV5-4 and TRBJ2-7; 8 positions agree with TRBD1. This CDR3 has 18 residues. Germline V gene data show CDR1 as SGHNT and CDR2 as YYREEE (reference sequence). Losses at the gene ends were 2 bases for V and 1 base for J; bases not matched to a gene: 14. The CDR3 sequence is CASSFGQGPRSASYEQYS. The CDR3 nucleotides read TGTGCCAGCAGCTTCGGACAGGGCCCCCGAAGCGCTTCCTACGAGCAGTACTCC.